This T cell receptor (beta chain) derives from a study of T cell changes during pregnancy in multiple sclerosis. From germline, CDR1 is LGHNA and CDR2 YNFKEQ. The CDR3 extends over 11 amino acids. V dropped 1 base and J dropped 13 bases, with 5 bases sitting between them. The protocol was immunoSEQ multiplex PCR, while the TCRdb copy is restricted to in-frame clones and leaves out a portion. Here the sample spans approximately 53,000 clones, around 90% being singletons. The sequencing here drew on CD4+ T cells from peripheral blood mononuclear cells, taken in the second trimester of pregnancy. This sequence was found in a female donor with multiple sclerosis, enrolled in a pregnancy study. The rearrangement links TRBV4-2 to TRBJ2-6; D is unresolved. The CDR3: CASSQGPVLTF. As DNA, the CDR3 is TGTGCCAGCAGCCAAGGGCCTGTCCTGACTTTC.